Listed below are T cell receptor beta chains from one sample, sequenced in a study of CD4 T cells in relation to SARS-CoV-2 and coronaviruses. Profiled with immunoSEQ multiplex PCR; TCRdb holds only in-frame clones, not every one. The profile covers 20,000 to 25,000 clones, with under 80% appearing a single time and about 17% taken by the ten largest. These receptors are not linked to any known antigen. The sequenced material came from CD4+ T cells from PBMCs, cultured in vitro. Receptor source: a human donor in good health. Both conserved end residues are part of each CDR3. Fields, in order: J gene, D gene, V gene, clone size, CDR3 DNA, CDR3 protein. The D gene is left open where the match is weak. Size is stated for part of the rows, as once, few or many counts, or as a class when the clone is expanded.

J gene: TRBJ2-5
D gene: NA
V gene: TRBV6-5
clone size: NA
CDR3 DNA: TGTGCCAGCAGTTACGCCCCCCCGGGCGTACGGGAGACCCAGTACTTC
CDR3 protein: CASSYAPPGVRETQYF

J gene: TRBJ2-3
D gene: NA
V gene: TRBV19
clone size: NA
CDR3 DNA: TGTGCCAGTAGTATCCTAGGGTCTCCAGATACGCAGTATTTT
CDR3 protein: CASSILGSPDTQYF

J gene: TRBJ1-4
D gene: NA
V gene: TRBV9
clone size: few
CDR3 DNA: TGTGCCAGCAGCGTCACTCCGGGCTTCGACGAAAAACTGTTTTTT
CDR3 protein: CASSVTPGFDEKLFF

J gene: TRBJ2-5
D gene: NA
V gene: TRBV11-2
clone size: NA
CDR3 DNA: TGTGCCAGCAGCTTAATGTACCAAGAGACCCAGTACTTC
CDR3 protein: CASSLMYQETQYF

J gene: TRBJ2-7
D gene: TRBD1
V gene: TRBV6-5
clone size: NA
CDR3 DNA: TGTGCCAGCAGTTACTCGCGGGACAGGGGTTCCGAGCAGTACTTC
CDR3 protein: CASSYSRDRGSEQYF

J gene: TRBJ1-5
D gene: NA
V gene: TRBV2
clone size: few
CDR3 DNA: TGTGCCAGCTCGGGCGGCTATAGCAATCAGCCCCAGCATTTT
CDR3 protein: CASSGGYSNQPQHF

J gene: TRBJ2-7
D gene: TRBD2
V gene: TRBV27
clone size: few
CDR3 DNA: TGTGCCAGCAGTCCCCGACTAGCGGGAGTATACGAGCAGTACTTC
CDR3 protein: CASSPRLAGVYEQYF

J gene: TRBJ1-4
D gene: NA
V gene: TRBV27
clone size: NA
CDR3 DNA: TGTGCCAGCAGTTCCGCCGGTAATAATGAAAAACTGTTTTTT
CDR3 protein: CASSSAGNNEKLFF

J gene: TRBJ1-2
D gene: NA
V gene: TRBV9
clone size: NA
CDR3 DNA: TGTGCCAGCAGCGTAATGGACACTAGTAACTATGGCTACACCTTC
CDR3 protein: CASSVMDTSNYGYTF

J gene: TRBJ1-5
D gene: NA
V gene: TRBV4-1
clone size: few
CDR3 DNA: TGCGCCAGCAGCCAAACCTATAGCAATCAGCCCCAGCATTTT
CDR3 protein: CASSQTYSNQPQHF

J gene: TRBJ1-1
D gene: NA
V gene: TRBV11-2
clone size: NA
CDR3 DNA: TGTGCCAGCAGCTTAAATTCCGGGGGAGCTTTCTTT
CDR3 protein: CASSLNSGGAFF

J gene: TRBJ2-7
D gene: TRBD2
V gene: TRBV2
clone size: NA
CDR3 DNA: TGTGCCAGCAGTGCCTCTTGGGGAGGGCCCTACGAGCAGTACTTC
CDR3 protein: CASSASWGGPYEQYF

J gene: TRBJ2-7
D gene: TRBD2
V gene: TRBV5-1
clone size: NA
CDR3 DNA: TGCGCCAGCAGCTCCGGGGGGGGTAGCGGGGCCGCCTACGAGCAGTACTTC
CDR3 protein: CASSSGGGSGAAYEQYF

J gene: TRBJ1-5
D gene: NA
V gene: TRBV13
clone size: NA
CDR3 DNA: TGTGCCAGCAGCTTAGCGGGACCGGGGCGGGGCAATCAGCCCCAGCATTTT
CDR3 protein: CASSLAGPGRGNQPQHF

J gene: TRBJ1-2
D gene: NA
V gene: TRBV9
clone size: NA
CDR3 DNA: TGTGCCAGCAGCGTAGCCCGGGGAGATGAGCATGGCTACACCTTC
CDR3 protein: CASSVARGDEHGYTF

J gene: TRBJ2-1
D gene: NA
V gene: TRBV18
clone size: NA
CDR3 DNA: TGTGCCAGCTCACTGGTGATGAATGAGCAGTTCTTC
CDR3 protein: CASSLVMNEQFF

J gene: TRBJ2-1
D gene: NA
V gene: TRBV10-1
clone size: NA
CDR3 DNA: TGCGCCAGCAGTGACGCGGATGAGCAGTTCTTC
CDR3 protein: CASSDADEQFF

J gene: TRBJ1-5
D gene: NA
V gene: TRBV4-1
clone size: NA
CDR3 DNA: TGCGCCAGCAGCTACCGACAAGATAGCAATCAGCCCCAGCATTTT
CDR3 protein: CASSYRQDSNQPQHF

J gene: TRBJ2-3
D gene: TRBD2
V gene: TRBV6-2/TRBV6-3
clone size: NA
CDR3 DNA: TGTGCCAGCAGTTACCCTACGAGATACGGGACTAGCGGGAGTCAGCGCAATACGCAGTATTTT
CDR3 protein: CASSYPTRYGTSGSQRNTQYF

J gene: TRBJ1-5
D gene: NA
V gene: TRBV19
clone size: NA
CDR3 DNA: TGTGCCAGTAGCCCCATGGGGGGGGGCCAGCCCCAGCATTTT
CDR3 protein: CASSPMGGGQPQHF

J gene: TRBJ1-2
D gene: TRBD1
V gene: TRBV3-1/TRBV3-2
clone size: few
CDR3 DNA: TGTGCCAGCAGCCAAGGGACAGGAGTCAAGAGGGGCTACACCTTC
CDR3 protein: CASSQGTGVKRGYTF

J gene: TRBJ1-1
D gene: TRBD1
V gene: TRBV3-1/TRBV3-2
clone size: NA
CDR3 DNA: TGTGCCAGCAGCCAAGGACAGGGTCGGACTGAAGCTTTCTTT
CDR3 protein: CASSQGQGRTEAFF

J gene: TRBJ1-1
D gene: TRBD1
V gene: TRBV5-1
clone size: NA
CDR3 DNA: TGCGCCAGCAGCTCCTCCGGACAGGGGGACTACACTGAAGCTTTCTTT
CDR3 protein: CASSSSGQGDYTEAFF

J gene: TRBJ1-2
D gene: NA
V gene: TRBV24-1
clone size: NA
CDR3 DNA: TGTGCCACCAGTGACCCAGGGTCTAACTATGGCTACACCTTC
CDR3 protein: CATSDPGSNYGYTF

J gene: TRBJ2-7
D gene: TRBD1
V gene: TRBV12-3/TRBV12-4
clone size: few
CDR3 DNA: TGTGCCAGCGGGACAGGGGCCTACGAGCAGTACTTC
CDR3 protein: CASGTGAYEQYF

J gene: TRBJ2-1
D gene: NA
V gene: TRBV20-1
clone size: once
CDR3 DNA: TGCAGTGCTAGTCGTACGACTAGTGGTTACAATGAGCAGTTCTTC
CDR3 protein: CSASRTTSGYNEQFF

J gene: TRBJ2-2
D gene: NA
V gene: TRBV5-1
clone size: NA
CDR3 DNA: TGCGCCAGCAGCTTCCTTTTTTTGCATGGGGCCGGGGAGCTGTTTTTT
CDR3 protein: CASSFLFLHGAGELFF

J gene: TRBJ1-5
D gene: NA
V gene: TRBV6-6
clone size: NA
CDR3 DNA: TGTGCCAGCAGTTCCCCCCGTGTACAGAGCAATCAGCCCCAGCATTTT
CDR3 protein: CASSSPRVQSNQPQHF

J gene: TRBJ2-5
D gene: TRBD1
V gene: TRBV18
clone size: NA
CDR3 DNA: TGTGCCAGCTCGCGTTCCGGGACAGGGGGGCCGGAGACCCAGTACTTC
CDR3 protein: CASSRSGTGGPETQYF

J gene: TRBJ1-1
D gene: TRBD1
V gene: TRBV25-1
clone size: NA
CDR3 DNA: TGTGCCAGCAGTCCACGTGACAGGGTAAACACTGAAGCTTTCTTT
CDR3 protein: CASSPRDRVNTEAFF

J gene: TRBJ1-2
D gene: TRBD1
V gene: TRBV6-5
clone size: NA
CDR3 DNA: TGTGCCAGCACCAGAATGGGACAGCCCGGGAGCGGCTACACCTTC
CDR3 protein: CASTRMGQPGSGYTF

J gene: TRBJ1-2
D gene: NA
V gene: TRBV12-3/TRBV12-4
clone size: NA
CDR3 DNA: TGTGCCAGCAGTCCTGCGGGGGGATATGGCTACACCTTC
CDR3 protein: CASSPAGGYGYTF

J gene: TRBJ1-2
D gene: TRBD1
V gene: TRBV19
clone size: NA
CDR3 DNA: TGTGCCAGTAGTATAGGCCTGGACAGGGTAGTCGGCTACACCTTC
CDR3 protein: CASSIGLDRVVGYTF

J gene: TRBJ2-2
D gene: NA
V gene: TRBV7-9
clone size: few
CDR3 DNA: TGTGCCAGCAGCTTAATGGGGAGACGGAGCGGGGAGCTGTTTTTT
CDR3 protein: CASSLMGRRSGELFF

J gene: TRBJ2-3
D gene: TRBD1
V gene: TRBV9
clone size: NA
CDR3 DNA: TGTGCCAGCAGCCCACGGACAGGTCTTACTAGCACAGATACGCAGTATTTT
CDR3 protein: CASSPRTGLTSTDTQYF

J gene: TRBJ2-7
D gene: NA
V gene: TRBV7-8
clone size: NA
CDR3 DNA: TGTGCCAGCAGCTCCTCCGAGGGTTACGAGCAGTACTTC
CDR3 protein: CASSSSEGYEQYF

J gene: TRBJ2-1
D gene: TRBD2
V gene: TRBV18
clone size: NA
CDR3 DNA: TGTGCCAGCTCAAGGTCAGGGACTAACCCCGAGCAGTTCTTC
CDR3 protein: CASSRSGTNPEQFF

J gene: TRBJ2-3
D gene: TRBD1
V gene: TRBV9
clone size: few
CDR3 DNA: TGTGCCAGCAGCGTGCAGGGGGCTAGCACAGATACGCAGTATTTT
CDR3 protein: CASSVQGASTDTQYF

J gene: TRBJ2-5
D gene: NA
V gene: TRBV27
clone size: NA
CDR3 DNA: TGTGCCAGCAGTGGGGCCCCTGGGGAGACCCAGTACTTC
CDR3 protein: CASSGAPGETQYF

J gene: TRBJ1-2
D gene: NA
V gene: TRBV3-1/TRBV3-2
clone size: NA
CDR3 DNA: TGTGCCAGCAGCCAAGCCGGGGGTGGGCTCTATGGCTACACCTTC
CDR3 protein: CASSQAGGGLYGYTF

J gene: TRBJ1-1
D gene: TRBD1
V gene: TRBV29-1
clone size: NA
CDR3 DNA: TGCAGCGTTGGTGTCAGGGGGCGAATGGTTGAAGCTTTCTTT
CDR3 protein: CSVGVRGRMVEAFF

J gene: TRBJ2-5
D gene: NA
V gene: TRBV19
clone size: NA
CDR3 DNA: TGTGCCAGTAGTATGCAAACGGGTTCTGAGACCCAGTACTTC
CDR3 protein: CASSMQTGSETQYF

J gene: TRBJ2-1
D gene: TRBD1
V gene: TRBV6-4
clone size: NA
CDR3 DNA: TGTGCCAGCAGTGACACAGGGGTCAATGAGCAGTTCTTC
CDR3 protein: CASSDTGVNEQFF

J gene: TRBJ2-1
D gene: NA
V gene: TRBV3-1/TRBV3-2
clone size: NA
CDR3 DNA: TGTGCCAGCAGCCAAAACACCCTTAGCGCGAGCCACAATGAGCAGTTCTTC
CDR3 protein: CASSQNTLSASHNEQFF

J gene: TRBJ2-5
D gene: NA
V gene: TRBV2
clone size: NA
CDR3 DNA: TGTGCCAGCAGAGTCTCCCGGGACTGGGGCTCGGCCCAGTACTTC
CDR3 protein: CASRVSRDWGSAQYF